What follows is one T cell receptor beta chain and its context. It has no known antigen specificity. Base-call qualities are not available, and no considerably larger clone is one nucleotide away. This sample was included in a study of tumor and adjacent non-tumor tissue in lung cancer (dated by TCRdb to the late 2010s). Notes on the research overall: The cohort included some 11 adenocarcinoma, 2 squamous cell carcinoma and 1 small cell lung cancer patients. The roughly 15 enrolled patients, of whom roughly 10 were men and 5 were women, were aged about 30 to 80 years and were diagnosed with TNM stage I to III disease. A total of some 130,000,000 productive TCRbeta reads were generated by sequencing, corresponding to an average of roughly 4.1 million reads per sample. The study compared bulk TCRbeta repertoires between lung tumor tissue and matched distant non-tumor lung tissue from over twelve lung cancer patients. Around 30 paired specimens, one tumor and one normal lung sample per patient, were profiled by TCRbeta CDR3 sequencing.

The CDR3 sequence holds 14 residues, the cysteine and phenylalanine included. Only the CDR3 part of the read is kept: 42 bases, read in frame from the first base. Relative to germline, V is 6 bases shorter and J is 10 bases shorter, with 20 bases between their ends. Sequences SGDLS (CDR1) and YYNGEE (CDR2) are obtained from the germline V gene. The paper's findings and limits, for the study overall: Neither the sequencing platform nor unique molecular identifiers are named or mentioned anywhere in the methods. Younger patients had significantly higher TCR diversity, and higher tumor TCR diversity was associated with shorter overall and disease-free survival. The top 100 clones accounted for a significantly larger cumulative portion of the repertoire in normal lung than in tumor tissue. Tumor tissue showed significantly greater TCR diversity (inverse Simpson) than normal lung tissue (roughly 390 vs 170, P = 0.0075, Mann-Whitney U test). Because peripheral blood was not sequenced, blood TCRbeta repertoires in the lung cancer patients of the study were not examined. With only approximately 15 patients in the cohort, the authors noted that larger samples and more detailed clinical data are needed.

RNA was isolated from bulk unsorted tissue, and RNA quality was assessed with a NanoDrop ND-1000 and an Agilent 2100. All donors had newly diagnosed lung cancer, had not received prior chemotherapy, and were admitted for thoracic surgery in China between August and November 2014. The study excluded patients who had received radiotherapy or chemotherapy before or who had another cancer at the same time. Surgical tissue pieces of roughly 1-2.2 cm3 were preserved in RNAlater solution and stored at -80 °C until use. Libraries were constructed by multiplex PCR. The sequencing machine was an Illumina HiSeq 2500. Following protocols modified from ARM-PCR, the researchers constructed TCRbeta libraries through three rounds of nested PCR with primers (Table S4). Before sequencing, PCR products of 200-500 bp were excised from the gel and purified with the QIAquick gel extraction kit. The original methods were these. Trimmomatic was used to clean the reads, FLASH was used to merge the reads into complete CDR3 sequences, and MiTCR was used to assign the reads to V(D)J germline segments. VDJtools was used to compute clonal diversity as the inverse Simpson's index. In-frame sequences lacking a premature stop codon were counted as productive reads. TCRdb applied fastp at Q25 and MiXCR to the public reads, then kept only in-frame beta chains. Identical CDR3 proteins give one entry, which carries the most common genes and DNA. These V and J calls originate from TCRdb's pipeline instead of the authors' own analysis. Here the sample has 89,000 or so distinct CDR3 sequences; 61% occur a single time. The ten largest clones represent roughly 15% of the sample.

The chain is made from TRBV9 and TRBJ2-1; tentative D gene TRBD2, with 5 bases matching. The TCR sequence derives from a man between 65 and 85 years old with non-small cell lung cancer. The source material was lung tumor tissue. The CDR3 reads CASTLAGGLEEQFF. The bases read TGTGCCAGCACCCTAGCCGGTGGGCTAGAAGAGCAGTTCTTC.